This T cell receptor (beta chain) came from a study of cytomegalovirus exposure and HLA in healthy donors. Concerning this clone itself: Its antigen is currently unknown.

Study-wide findings and caveats: Per a later analysis, HLA-associated TCR beta chains showed more clonal expansion than other, equally common TCR beta chains.

60 Vbeta and 13 Jbeta primers were used in PCR. Sequencing used immunoSEQ multiplex PCR; TCRdb keeps in-frame clones, though not all of them. The table records some 160,000 clones, 60% to 80% of them present only once. The CDR3 runs 18 residues. Germline values: CDR1 SQVTM, CDR2 ANQGSEA. Trimming left V 3 bases short and J 3 bases short, with 24 bases between. This TCR came from a woman under 40 in good health and CMV-seronegative. The chain uses TRBV29-1 and TRBJ2-4; a weak D match, TRBD1 (5 bases). Sequenced input: PBMCs. The CDR3 region is CSVDSDKETLVVKNIQYF. CDR3 nucleotides: TGCAGCGTTGATTCGGACAAGGAAACCCTGGTAGTCAAAAACATTCAGTACTTC.